These T cell receptor beta chains were read from a single sample in a study of T cells of healthy individuals. TCRdb re-called the 5' RACE reads through MiXCR, storing one row per CDR3 protein. The repertoire includes about 57,000 distinct CDR3 sequences, 15% to 20% of them detected once, and around 5.1% sits in the top ten. These receptor sequences come from a human donor in good health. Both conserved end residues are part of each CDR3. D genes are given only for firm matches. Size values are once, few and many counts, or a class for expanded clones, and some rows have none.

.	TRBD1	TRBJ2-2	TRBV7-6	CASGIGQGNGELFF	TGTGCCAGCGGAATCGGACAGGGTAACGGGGAGCTGTTTTTT
many	.	TRBJ2-5	TRBV5-1	CASSKEGAETQYF	TGCGCCAGCAGTAAGGAGGGAGCGGAGACCCAGTACTTC
many	.	TRBJ2-7	TRBV25-1	CASSEGDEQYF	TGTGCCAGCAGTGAAGGGGACGAGCAGTACTTC
few	.	TRBJ2-3	TRBV18	CASSPGLADTQYF	TGTGCCAGCTCACCGGGACTCGCAGATACGCAGTATTTT
few	.	TRBJ2-3	TRBV12-3/TRBV12-4	CASSFGQGNTDTQYF	TGTGCCAGCAGTTTCGGCCAGGGGAACACAGATACGCAGTATTTT
.	.	TRBJ2-1	TRBV3-1	CASRKVGDEQFF	TGTGCCAGCAGAAAGGTTGGCGATGAGCAGTTCTTC
many	TRBD1	TRBJ2-7	TRBV5-1	CASSLARDRYEQYF	TGCGCCAGCAGCTTGGCCAGGGACAGATACGAGCAGTACTTC
many	.	TRBJ2-6	TRBV9	CASSPSPSGANVLTF	TGTGCCAGCAGCCCCAGCCCGTCTGGGGCCAACGTCCTGACTTTC
few	TRBD2	TRBJ2-2	TRBV29-1	CSVETGGAVGTGELFF	TGCAGCGTTGAAACCGGGGGGGCAGTAGGGACCGGGGAGCTGTTTTTT
few	.	TRBJ2-2	TRBV7-2	CASSLFTYTGELFF	TGTGCCAGCAGCTTATTTACTTACACCGGGGAGCTGTTTTTT
many	TRBD1	TRBJ2-6	TRBV6-1	CASSETGNSGANVLTF	TGTGCCAGCAGTGAGACAGGGAACAGTGGGGCCAACGTCCTGACTTTC
many	.	TRBJ2-1	TRBV29-1	CSVVPPLYNEQFF	TGCAGCGTTGTCCCTCCACTATACAATGAGCAGTTCTTC
many	.	TRBJ1-1	TRBV27	CASSLSWTVNTEAFF	TGTGCCAGCAGTTTATCTTGGACGGTGAACACTGAAGCTTTCTTT
few	TRBD1	TRBJ2-1	TRBV2	CASTDTEDRGSYNEQFF	TGTGCCAGCACTGATACCGAGGACAGGGGCTCCTACAATGAGCAGTTCTTC
many	.	TRBJ2-2	TRBV9	CASSTLVAGELFF	TGTGCCAGCAGCACCCTAGTAGCCGGGGAGCTGTTTTTT
many	.	TRBJ2-3	TRBV20-1	CSAPLDTQYF	TGCAGTGCCCCCCTAGATACGCAGTATTTT
many	.	TRBJ1-1	TRBV4-1	CASTYHLQAKNTEAFF	TGCGCCAGCACCTACCACCTTCAAGCAAAGAACACTGAAGCTTTCTTT
.	.	TRBJ2-1	TRBV3-1	CASRPELGPYNEQFF	TGTGCCAGCAGACCCGAACTAGGCCCATACAATGAGCAGTTCTTC
many	.	TRBJ1-2	TRBV3-1	CASKFSQSPRYGYTF	TGTGCCAGCAAATTCTCCCAGAGTCCCCGCTATGGCTACACCTTC
.	.	TRBJ2-5	TRBV7-2	CASSFRKEQETQYF	TGTGCCAGCAGCTTTAGGAAGGAACAAGAGACCCAGTACTTC
.	.	TRBJ2-2	TRBV5-1	CASSLAEAGAGELFF	TGCGCCAGCAGCTTGGCCGAAGCGGGCGCCGGGGAGCTGTTTTTT
.	TRBD2	TRBJ2-1	TRBV4-1	CASRLTTGTSNEQFF	TGCGCCAGCAGACTAACTACCGGGACTAGCAATGAGCAGTTCTTC
.	.	TRBJ1-4	TRBV12-3/TRBV12-4	CASSFLREKLFF	TGTGCCAGCAGTTTCCTACGGGAAAAACTGTTTTTT
.	.	TRBJ2-7	TRBV5-1	CASSLDNEQYF	TGCGCCAGCAGCTTGGATAACGAGCAGTACTTC
many	TRBD2	TRBJ2-3	TRBV24-1	CATSDSTSIADTQYF	TGTGCCACCAGTGATTCGACTAGCATCGCAGATACGCAGTATTTT
many	.	TRBJ2-3	TRBV2	CASSVTEAGADTQYF	TGTGCCAGCAGTGTAACCGAGGCAGGGGCAGATACGCAGTATTTT
many	.	TRBJ1-2	TRBV29-1	CSVQQGYSGYTF	TGCAGCGTTCAACAGGGTTACTCTGGCTACACCTTC